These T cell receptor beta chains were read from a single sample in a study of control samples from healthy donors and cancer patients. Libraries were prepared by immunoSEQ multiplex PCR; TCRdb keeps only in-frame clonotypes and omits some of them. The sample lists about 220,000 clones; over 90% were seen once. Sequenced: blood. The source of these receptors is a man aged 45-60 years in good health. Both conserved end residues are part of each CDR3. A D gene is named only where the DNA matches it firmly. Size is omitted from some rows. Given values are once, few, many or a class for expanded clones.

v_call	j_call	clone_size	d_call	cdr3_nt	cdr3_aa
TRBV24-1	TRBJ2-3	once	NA	TGTGCCACTTGGGATACTAGACAACATACGCAGTATTTT	CATWDTRQHTQYF
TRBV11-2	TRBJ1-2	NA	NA	TGTGCCAGCAGCTTAGGAGGGGAGGATAACTATGGCTACACCTTC	CASSLGGEDNYGYTF
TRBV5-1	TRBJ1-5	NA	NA	TGCGCCAGCAGCTGGGACCCGACCAATCAGCCCCAGCATTTT	CASSWDPTNQPQHF
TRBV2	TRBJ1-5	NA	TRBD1	TGTGCCAGCAGCGCACAGGGGGCAGATCAGCCCCAGCATTTT	CASSAQGADQPQHF
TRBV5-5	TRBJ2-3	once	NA	TGTGCCAGCAGCGCAGTAGGAGGAGATACGCAGTATTTT	CASSAVGGDTQYF
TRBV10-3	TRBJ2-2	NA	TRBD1	TGTGCCATCAGCGCCTTTGGACAGGAGAACACCGGGGAGCTGTTTTTT	CAISAFGQENTGELFF
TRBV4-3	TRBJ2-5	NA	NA	TGCGCCAGCAGCCAGAGCGGTCAGGGCCAAGAGACCCAGTACTTC	CASSQSGQGQETQYF
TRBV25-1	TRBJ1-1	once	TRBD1	TGTGCCAGCAGTGAACAGGGGGCCGGGAGAGCTTTCTTT	CASSEQGAGRAFF
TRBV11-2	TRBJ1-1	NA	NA	TGTGCCAGCAGCTTAGTGCAGGGGTTTGAAGCTTTCTTT	CASSLVQGFEAFF
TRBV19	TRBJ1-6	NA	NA	TGTGCCAGTAGCTCGATAGATAGCTCCTATAATTCACCCCTCCACTTT	CASSSIDSSYNSPLHF
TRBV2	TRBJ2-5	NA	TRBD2	TGTGCCAGCACCCGGGGGGGTCAAGAGACCCAGTACTTC	CASTRGGQETQYF
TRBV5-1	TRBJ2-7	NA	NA	TGCGCCAGCAGCACTCAACTAGAGGACGAGCAGTACTTC	CASSTQLEDEQYF
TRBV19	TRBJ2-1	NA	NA	TGTGCCAGTTCCTTATACAATGAGCAGTTCTTC	CASSLYNEQFF
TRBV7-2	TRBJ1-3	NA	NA	TGTGCCAGCTCCAGCGAGGCCGCCTCTGGAAACACCATATATTTT	CASSSEAASGNTIYF
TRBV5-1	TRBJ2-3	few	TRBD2	TGCGCCAGCAGCGGGGCCTATGTCGGGGGGGGCCGAGATACGCAGTATTTT	CASSGAYVGGGRDTQYF
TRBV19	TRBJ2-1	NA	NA	TGTGCCAGTAGTACCCTAATCTACAATGAGCAGTTCTTC	CASSTLIYNEQFF
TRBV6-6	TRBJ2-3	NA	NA	TGTGCCAGCAGCCCGGGGGGCCTTAGCACAGATACGCAGTATTTT	CASSPGGLSTDTQYF
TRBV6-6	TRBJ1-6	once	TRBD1	TGTGCCAGCAGTCATGGGACAGGGGGCTATAATTCACCCCTCCACTTT	CASSHGTGGYNSPLHF
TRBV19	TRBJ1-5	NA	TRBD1	TGTGCCAGTAGCCGGACAGGGGATCAGCCCCAGCATTTT	CASSRTGDQPQHF
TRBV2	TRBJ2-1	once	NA	TGTGCCAGCAGACGGAGGGAAACCTACAATGAGCAGTTCTTC	CASRRRETYNEQFF
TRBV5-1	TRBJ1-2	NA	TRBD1	TGCGCCAGCAGCCAGGGACAGGACAACTATGGCTACACCTTC	CASSQGQDNYGYTF
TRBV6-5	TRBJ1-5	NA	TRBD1	TGTGCCAGCAGGTCCGGACAGGGGGGCAATCAGCCCCAGCATTTT	CASRSGQGGNQPQHF
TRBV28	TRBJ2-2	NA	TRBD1	TGTGCCAGCAGTTTCCCAGGGGGTCGGGCCGGGGAGCTGTTTTTT	CASSFPGGRAGELFF
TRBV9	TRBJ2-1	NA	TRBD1	TGTGCCAGCAGCCCCCGGGACAGACCATACAATGAGCAGTTCTTC	CASSPRDRPYNEQFF
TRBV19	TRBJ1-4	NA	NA	TGTGCCAGCAGCGCAGGGGAGAGGGCAACTAATGAAAAACTGTTTTTT	CASSAGERATNEKLFF
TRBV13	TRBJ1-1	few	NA	TGTGCCAGCAGCCCCACTTGGGGAACTGAAGCTTTCTTT	CASSPTWGTEAFF
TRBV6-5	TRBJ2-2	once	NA	TGTGCCAGCAAACAACCTGGGACCTACACCGGGGAGCTGTTTTTT	CASKQPGTYTGELFF
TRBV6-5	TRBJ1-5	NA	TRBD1	TGTGCCAGCAGAGTCCGGGACAGGGCCAGTCAGCCCCAGCATTTT	CASRVRDRASQPQHF
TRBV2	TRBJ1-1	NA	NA	TGTGCCAGCAGGGGACGGCTCGGGAGCGCTGAAGCTTTCTTT	CASRGRLGSAEAFF
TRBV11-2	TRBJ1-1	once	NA	TGTGCCAGCAGCCGGGGCATCGAACGGACTGAAGCCTTCTTT	CASSRGIERTEAFF
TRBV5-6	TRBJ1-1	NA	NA	TGTGCCAGCAGGCACCGAGGGAATACTGAAGCTTTCTTT	CASRHRGNTEAFF
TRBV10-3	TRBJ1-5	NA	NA	TGTGCCGCAGGGACGGGCAATCAGCCCCAGCATTTT	CAAGTGNQPQHF
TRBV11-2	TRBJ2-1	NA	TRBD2	TGTGCCAGCAGCTTAGAGCGGGGGGCCTACAATGAGCAGTTCTTC	CASSLERGAYNEQFF
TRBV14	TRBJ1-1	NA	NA	TGTGCCAGCAGCCAAGGTATGGTAACTGAAGCTTTCTTT	CASSQGMVTEAFF
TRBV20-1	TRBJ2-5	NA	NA	TGCAGTGCTGTACAAGAGACCCAGTACTTC	CSAVQETQYF
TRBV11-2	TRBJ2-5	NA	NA	TGTGCCAGCAGCTTAGGGTACCAAGAGACCCAGTACTTC	CASSLGYQETQYF
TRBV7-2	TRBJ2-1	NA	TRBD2	TGTGCCAGCAGCTTAGGGGGTGGCGGGGGGGCCCCTCAGTTCTTC	CASSLGGGGGAPQFF
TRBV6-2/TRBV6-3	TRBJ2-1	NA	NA	TGTGCCAGCAGCCCCGTCCGGCCCTCGGCCTATGAGCAGTTCTTC	CASSPVRPSAYEQFF
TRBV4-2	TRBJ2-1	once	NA	TGTGCCAGCAGCCAAGATTGGGGAGGAAGCAACGGCAATGAGCAGTTCTTC	CASSQDWGGSNGNEQFF
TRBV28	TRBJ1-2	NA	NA	TGTGCCAGCAGCAAAAGTGATCCTTCATATGGCTACACCTTC	CASSKSDPSYGYTF
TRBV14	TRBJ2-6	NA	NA	TGTGCCAGCAGTGACCCGAGATCCTCTGGGGCCAACGTCCTGACTTTC	CASSDPRSSGANVLTF
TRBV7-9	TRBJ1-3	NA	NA	TGTGCCAGCAGCTTTGACGTATTCGTCTCTGGAAACACCATATATTTT	CASSFDVFVSGNTIYF
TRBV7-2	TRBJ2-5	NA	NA	TGTGCCAGCAGCCCCCGAGGGGCGGAGACCCAGTACTTC	CASSPRGAETQYF
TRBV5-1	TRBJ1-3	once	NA	TGCGCCAGCAGCTCCTCACCGACAGCGGGGACTGGAAACACCATATATTTT	CASSSSPTAGTGNTIYF
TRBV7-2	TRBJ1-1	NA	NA	TGTGCCAGCAGCTTAGGGCGTCAAAGGCGCTCTGAAGCTTTCTTT	CASSLGRQRRSEAFF
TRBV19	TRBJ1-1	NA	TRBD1	TGTGCCAGTAGGGGATTACAGGGGGATTACACTGAAGCTTTCTTT	CASRGLQGDYTEAFF